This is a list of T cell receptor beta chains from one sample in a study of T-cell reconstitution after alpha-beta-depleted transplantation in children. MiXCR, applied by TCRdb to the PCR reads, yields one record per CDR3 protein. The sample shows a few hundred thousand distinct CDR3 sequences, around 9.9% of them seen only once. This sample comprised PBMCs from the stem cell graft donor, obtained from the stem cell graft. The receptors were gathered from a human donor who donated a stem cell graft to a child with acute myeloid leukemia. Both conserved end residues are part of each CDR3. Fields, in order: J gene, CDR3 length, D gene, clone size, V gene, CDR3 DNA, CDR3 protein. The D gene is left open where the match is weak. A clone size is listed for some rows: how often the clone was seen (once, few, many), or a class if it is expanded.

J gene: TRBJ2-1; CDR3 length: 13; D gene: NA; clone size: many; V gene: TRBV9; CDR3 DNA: TGTGCCAGCAGCACCAGGCCTTACAATGAGCAGTTCTTC; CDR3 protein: CASSTRPYNEQFF
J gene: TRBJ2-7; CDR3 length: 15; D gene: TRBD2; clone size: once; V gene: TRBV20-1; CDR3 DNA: TGCAGTGCTCATAGCCTAGCGGGAGGGCGGGGCGAGCAGTACTTC; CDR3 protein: CSAHSLAGGRGEQYF
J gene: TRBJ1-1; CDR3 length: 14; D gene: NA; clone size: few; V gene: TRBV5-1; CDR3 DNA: TGCGCCAGTTCGACAGGACTCATGAACACTGAAGCTTTCTTT; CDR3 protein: CASSTGLMNTEAFF
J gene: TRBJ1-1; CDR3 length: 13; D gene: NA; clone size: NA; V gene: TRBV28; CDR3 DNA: TGTGCCAGCAGTTTCCAGGGGAACAGTGAAGCTTTCTTT; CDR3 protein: CASSFQGNSEAFF
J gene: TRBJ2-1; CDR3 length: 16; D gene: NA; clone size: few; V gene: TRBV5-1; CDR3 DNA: TGCGCCAGCAGCTCCGTGACCAGGGCCGACTACAATGAGCAGTTCTTC; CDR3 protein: CASSSVTRADYNEQFF
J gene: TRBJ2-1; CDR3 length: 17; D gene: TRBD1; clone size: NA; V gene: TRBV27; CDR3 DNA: TGTGCCAGCAGTTTATCCCTGGGCAGGGGGTCAAACAATGAGCAGTTCTTC; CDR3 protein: CASSLSLGRGSNNEQFF
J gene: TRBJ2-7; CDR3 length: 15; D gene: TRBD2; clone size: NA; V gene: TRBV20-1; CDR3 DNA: TGCAGTGCCCCCGGGGTAGCGGGATACGGCTACGAGCAGTACTTC; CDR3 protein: CSAPGVAGYGYEQYF
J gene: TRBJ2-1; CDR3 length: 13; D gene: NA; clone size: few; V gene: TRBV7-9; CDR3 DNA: TGTGCCAGTACGACTAGCTCCTACAATGAGCAGTTCTTC; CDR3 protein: CASTTSSYNEQFF
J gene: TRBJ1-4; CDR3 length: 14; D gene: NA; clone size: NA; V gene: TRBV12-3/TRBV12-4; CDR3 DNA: TGTGCCAGCAGTGGGGAGAGGGGGAATGAAAAACTGTTTTTT; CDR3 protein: CASSGERGNEKLFF
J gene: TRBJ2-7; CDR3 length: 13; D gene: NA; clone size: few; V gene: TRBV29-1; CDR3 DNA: TGCAGCGTTGTATTGTACGACTCCTACGAGCAGTACTTC; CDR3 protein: CSVVLYDSYEQYF
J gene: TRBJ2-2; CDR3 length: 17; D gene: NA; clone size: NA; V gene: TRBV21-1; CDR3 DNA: TGTGCCAGCAGCAAACGGGCTAGCGGGGTGAACACCGGGGAGCTGTTTTTT; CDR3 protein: CASSKRASGVNTGELFF
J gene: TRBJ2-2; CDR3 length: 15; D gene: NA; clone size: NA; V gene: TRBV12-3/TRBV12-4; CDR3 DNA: TGTGCCAGCAGTCCCTCTAGCGAGATCACCGGGGAGCTGTTTTTT; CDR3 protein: CASSPSSEITGELFF
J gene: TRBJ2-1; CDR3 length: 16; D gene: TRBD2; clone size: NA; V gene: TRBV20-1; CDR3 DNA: TGCAGTGCTCCGCAGCGGACTAGCGGGAAACACAATGAGCAGTTCTTC; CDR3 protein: CSAPQRTSGKHNEQFF
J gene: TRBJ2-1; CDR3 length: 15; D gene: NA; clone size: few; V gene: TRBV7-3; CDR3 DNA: TGTGCCAGCAGCCAGGGGTCGGGGGCGCGTAGTGAGCAGTTCTTC; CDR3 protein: CASSQGSGARSEQFF
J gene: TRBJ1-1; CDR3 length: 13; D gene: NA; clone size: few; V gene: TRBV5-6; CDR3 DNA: TGTGCCAGCAGCTTTCTAGTGAACACTGAAGCTTTCTTT; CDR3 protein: CASSFLVNTEAFF
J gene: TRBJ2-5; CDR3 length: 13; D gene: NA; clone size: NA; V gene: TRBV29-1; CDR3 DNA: TGCAGCGCTGAAGATGAAGCGGTTATGACCCAGTACTTC; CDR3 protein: CSAEDEAVMTQYF
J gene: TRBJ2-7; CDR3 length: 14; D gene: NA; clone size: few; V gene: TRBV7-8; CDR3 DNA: TGTGCCAGCAGCCCCCCGTGGGGGGCGTACGAGCAGTACTTC; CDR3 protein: CASSPPWGAYEQYF
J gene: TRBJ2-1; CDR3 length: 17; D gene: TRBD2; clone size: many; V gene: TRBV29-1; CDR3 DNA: TGCAGCGTTGAAGGCGGCGGACTAGCCAGCTCCTACAATGAGCAGTTCTTC; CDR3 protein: CSVEGGGLASSYNEQFF
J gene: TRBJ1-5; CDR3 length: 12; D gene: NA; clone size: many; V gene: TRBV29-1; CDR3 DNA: TGCAGCGTTGGCTATAGCAATCAGCCCCAGCATTTT; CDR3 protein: CSVGYSNQPQHF
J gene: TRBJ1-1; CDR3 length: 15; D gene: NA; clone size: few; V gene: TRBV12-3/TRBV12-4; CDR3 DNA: TGTGCCAGCAGTTTCCGTGGACAGATGAACACTGAAGCTTTCTTT; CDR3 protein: CASSFRGQMNTEAFF
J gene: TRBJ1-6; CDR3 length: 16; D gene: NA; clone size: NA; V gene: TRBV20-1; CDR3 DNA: TGCAGTGCTAGAGAGGGGATGAGCTCCTATAATTCACCCCTCCACTTT; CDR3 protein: CSAREGMSSYNSPLHF
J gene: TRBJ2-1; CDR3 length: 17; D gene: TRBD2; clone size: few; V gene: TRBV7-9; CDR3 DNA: TGTGCCAGCAGCTCGGAGCCGGGACTAGCGGGGTACAATGAGCAGTTCTTC; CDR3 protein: CASSSEPGLAGYNEQFF
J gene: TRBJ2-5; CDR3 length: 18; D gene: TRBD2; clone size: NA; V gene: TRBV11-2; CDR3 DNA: TGTGCCAGCAGCACCGGGACTAGCGGGAGGCGTATCCAAGAGACCCAGTACTTC; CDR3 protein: CASSTGTSGRRIQETQYF
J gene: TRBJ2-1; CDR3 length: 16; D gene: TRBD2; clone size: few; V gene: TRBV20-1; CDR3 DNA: TGCAGTGCTAGAGATCGGGGGACTAGGGGTTTCAATGAGCAGTTCTTC; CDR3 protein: CSARDRGTRGFNEQFF
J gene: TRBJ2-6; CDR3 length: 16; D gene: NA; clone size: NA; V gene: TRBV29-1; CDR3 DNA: TGCAGCGTTGAAGGACAGGCCGGCTCTGGGGCCAACGTCCTGACTTTC; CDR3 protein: CSVEGQAGSGANVLTF
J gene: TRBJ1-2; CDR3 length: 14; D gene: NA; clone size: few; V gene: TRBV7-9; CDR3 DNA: TGTGCCAGCAACGCCCCCGGGGGCTCCTATGGCTACACCTTC; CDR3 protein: CASNAPGGSYGYTF
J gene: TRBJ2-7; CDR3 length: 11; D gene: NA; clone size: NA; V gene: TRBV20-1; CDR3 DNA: TGCAGTGCTAGGTGGGGTTACGAGCAGTACTTC; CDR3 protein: CSARWGYEQYF
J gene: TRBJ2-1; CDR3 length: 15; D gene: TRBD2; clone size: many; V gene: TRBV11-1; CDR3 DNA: TGTGCCAGCAGCGGACGACTAGCGGGTCACAATGAGCAGTTCTTC; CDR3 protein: CASSGRLAGHNEQFF
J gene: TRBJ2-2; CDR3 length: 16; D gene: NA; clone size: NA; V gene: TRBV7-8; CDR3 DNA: TGTGCCAGCAGCCCACAGGGCCCCGCGAACACCGGGGAGCTGTTTTTT; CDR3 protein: CASSPQGPANTGELFF
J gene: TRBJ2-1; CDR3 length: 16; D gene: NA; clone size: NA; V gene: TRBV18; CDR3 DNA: TGTGCCAGCTCACCACGACTAGAGGTTATATCGGATGAGCAGTTCTTC; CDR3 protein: CASSPRLEVISDEQFF
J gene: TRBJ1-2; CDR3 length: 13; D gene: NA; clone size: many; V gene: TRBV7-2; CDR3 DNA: TGTGCCAGCAGCTTAGTACTCGACAGCCGCGTCACCTTC; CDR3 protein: CASSLVLDSRVTF
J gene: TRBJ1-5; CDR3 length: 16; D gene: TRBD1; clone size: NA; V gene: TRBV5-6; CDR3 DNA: TGTGCCAGCAGCTTGGCCGACAGGGCCTCCGGGCAGCCCCAGCATTTT; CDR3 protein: CASSLADRASGQPQHF
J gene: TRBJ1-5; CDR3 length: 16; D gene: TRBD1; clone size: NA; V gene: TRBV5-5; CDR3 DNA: TGTGCCAGCAGCGGGGACAGGGGGCTCGGCAATCAGCCCCAGCATTTT; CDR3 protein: CASSGDRGLGNQPQHF
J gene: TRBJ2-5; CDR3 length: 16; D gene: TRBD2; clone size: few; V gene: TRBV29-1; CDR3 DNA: TGCAGCGTTGAAGACTTGGGACCCTCGGGAGGCGAGACCCAGTACTTC; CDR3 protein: CSVEDLGPSGGETQYF
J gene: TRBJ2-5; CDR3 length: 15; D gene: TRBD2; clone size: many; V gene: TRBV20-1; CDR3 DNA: TGCAGTGCTCTGACTAGCGGGGGGGATCAAGAGACCCAGTACTTC; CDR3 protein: CSALTSGGDQETQYF
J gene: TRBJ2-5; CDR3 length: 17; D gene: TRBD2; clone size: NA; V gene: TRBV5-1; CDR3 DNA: TGCGCCAGCAGCTTGGCCTGGACTAGCCGTTCCCAAGAGACCCAGTACTTC; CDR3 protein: CASSLAWTSRSQETQYF
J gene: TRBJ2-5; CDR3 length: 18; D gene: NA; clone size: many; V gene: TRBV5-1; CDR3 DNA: TGCGCCAGCAGCTTCGGTGACAGTCGTCTAGGCCTCAAGAGACCCCAGTACTTC; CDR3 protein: CASSFGDSRLGLKRPQYF
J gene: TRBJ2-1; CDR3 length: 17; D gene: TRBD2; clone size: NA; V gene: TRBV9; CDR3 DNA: TGTGCCAGCAGCGTAGACCTAGCGGGGGGGGCCTACAATGAGCAGTTCTTC; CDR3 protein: CASSVDLAGGAYNEQFF
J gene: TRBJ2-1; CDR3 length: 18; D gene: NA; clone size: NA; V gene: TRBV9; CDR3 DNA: TGTGCCAGCAGCGTAGGTGGGCTGGGGACCCACTCCTACAATGAGCAGTTCTTC; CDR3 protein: CASSVGGLGTHSYNEQFF
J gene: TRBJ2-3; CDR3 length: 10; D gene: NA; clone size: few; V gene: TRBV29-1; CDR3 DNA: TGCAGCGTTGTGTTCTATACGCAGTATTTT; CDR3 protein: CSVVFYTQYF
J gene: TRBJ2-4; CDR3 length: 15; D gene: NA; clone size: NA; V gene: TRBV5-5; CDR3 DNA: TGTGCCAGCAGCCCGGACCCCGAGGCCAAAAACATTCAGTACTTC; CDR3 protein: CASSPDPEAKNIQYF